This T cell receptor beta chain is drawn from a study of shared clonotypes between healthy human individuals (dated by TCRdb to about 2020). Background on the whole study: A few men and two women, aged 18 to 49 years, made up the cohort. Different laboratories and diverse techniques were used to prepare libraries and sequence TCR repertoires, to increase sequencing depth and limit assay-specific biases. To estimate repertoire size and how much clonotype sharing occurs between individuals, the study deeply sequenced the blood TCR repertoires of five healthy adults. For each donor, CD4 naive and CD4 memory were each given three plates, CD8 naive was given two plates, and CD8 memory was given one plate. Leukapheresis yielded between about 0.8 and 9.5 billion PBMCs per donor. General findings and caveats noted by the study authors: Pairwise subsampling indicated that sequencing depth was expected to affect the degree of clonotype sharing among donors. Because the study included only a small number of donors, the genetic and exposure-history diversity represented was limited. Compared with non-shared clonotypes, clonotypes shared by all four sorted-subset donors had higher generation probabilities. Sampling was limited to blood, and TCR repertoires in tissue likely differ from TCR repertoires in blood. Even with the large sequencing depth, rarefaction of the sorted-subset datasets indicated that sequencing was incomplete. Larger estimated clonotype richness was generally found for naive subsets than for memory subsets. When several donors were compared, the shared fraction of clonotypes was about 5.4% for naive CD4, approximately 3.5% for naive CD8, 2.3% for memory CD4, and 0.3% to 0.5% for memory CD8.

As regards this clone: Its antigen target is currently unknown. Base qualities are not recorded, but no much larger clone differs from it by a single base.

The donors were healthy, HIV-negative adults with no recently reported acute infections or vaccinations. Every donor was a Caucasian adult residing in Nashville, Tennessee, USA. CD4+ T cells were enriched by magnetic negative selection, after which naive cells were positively selected on CD45RA and the negative fraction was taken as the memory subset. Blood was collected by leukapheresis, and PBMCs were isolated by Ficoll-Histopaque density gradient centrifugation and then cryopreserved in liquid nitrogen vapor phase. Analytical flow cytometry was used to check the purity and quantity of each magnetically sorted T cell population. Each sorted fraction had its genomic DNA isolated and then quantified by UV absorbance on a Nanodrop 2000c. The cysteine opens and the phenylalanine closes a CDR3 of 16 amino acids. Only CDR3 DNA is held: 48 bases, read in frame from base 1. V is cut by 3 bases and J by 0 bases, and the space between the germline ends is 12 bases. From the germline V gene (reference sequence), CDR1 is LNHNV and CDR2 is YYDKDF.

Using the deep immunoSEQ assay, multiplex PCR amplified TCR CDR3 regions from genomic DNA. For each cell subset, the extracted genomic DNA was distributed evenly across all wells of several immunoSEQ 96-well plates, and each plate served as one replicate. Each replicate PCR for sorted subsets received around 210 ng genomic DNA, equal to tens of thousands of T cell genomes. The purified libraries were quantified using a Qubit 3.0 fluorometer, sized with a Bioanalyzer 2100, and then quantified again using the KAPA Library Quantification kit. Each immunoSEQ 96-well plate was sequenced on its own single-read 150-cycle Illumina NextSeq 550 flow cell. Under the source paper's analysis protocol: The immunoSEQ output contained only junctional sequences without quality scores, so filtering could not match that applied to full-length reads. To assign V/J genes and CDR3, sequences were annotated using PyIR, a Python wrapper for IgBLAST v1.9, with IMGT germline references. Reads were filtered out if the reads had weak V/J assignments (E-value above 1e-6), no CDR3, stop codons, out-of-frame junctions, or ambiguous translated residues. A V3J clonotype was defined by an identical inferred V gene, J gene, and CDR3 amino acid sequence. To compute the percentage overlap between repertoires, the number of shared unique clonotypes was divided by the size of the smaller repertoire. RTK rarefaction, the Chao1 estimator, and Recon v2.1 estimates of unobserved clonotypes were used to assess repertoire richness. OLGA was used to compute generation probabilities for all TCRbeta clonotypes that the gDNA method yielded from a handful of donors. Drawn from immuneACCESS, this table holds only the in-frame rearrangements with V and J called that TCRdb kept. Clones are partly lost; checked studies trace under half to an unresolved V gene and leave the rest unexplained. V, J and clone size were drawn from that table, and D and trimming were deduced from the DNA. The sample has millions of clones on record, 85% to 95% of them singletons. The ten largest clones capture about 0.13% of the sample.

The specimen sequenced was naive CD4+ T cells sorted from blood. In the paper's terms, the cell subset or site label means: CD45RA+ positively selected. This receptor was obtained from a man aged 18-30 years in good health. The chain links TRBV15 with TRBJ1-3; possibly the D gene is TRBD1, per 6 matching bases. The CDR3 protein sequence reads: CATSRETGLSGNTIYF. The nucleotide sequence is TGTGCCACCAGCAGGGAGACAGGCCTCTCTGGAAACACCATATATTTT.